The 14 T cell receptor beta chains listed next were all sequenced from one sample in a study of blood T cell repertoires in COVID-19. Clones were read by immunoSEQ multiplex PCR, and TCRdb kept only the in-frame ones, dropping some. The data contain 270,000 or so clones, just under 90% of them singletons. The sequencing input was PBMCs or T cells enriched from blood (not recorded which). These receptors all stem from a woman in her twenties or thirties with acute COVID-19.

The DNA for the CDR3 is TGTGCCAGCAGCGTCAGGACTAGCGGGGCGTCCGATACGCAGTATTTT. It codes for CASSVRTSGASDTQYF. V and J are TRBV5-4 and TRBJ2-3; 12 bases are a match to TRBD2. The CDR3 runs to 16 residues. Germline CDR1 and CDR2: SGHNT and YYREEE (reference sequence). After removal of 4 bases from V and 6 bases from J, the junction contained 9 bases not matched to a gene.

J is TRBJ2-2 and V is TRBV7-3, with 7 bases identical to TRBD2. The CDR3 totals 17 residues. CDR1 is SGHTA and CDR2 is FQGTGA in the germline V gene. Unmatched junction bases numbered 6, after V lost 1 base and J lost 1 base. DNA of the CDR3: TGTGCCAGCAGCTTAAGTTTTTCTAGCGGGAACACCGGGGAGCTGTTTTTT. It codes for CASSLSFSSGNTGELFF.

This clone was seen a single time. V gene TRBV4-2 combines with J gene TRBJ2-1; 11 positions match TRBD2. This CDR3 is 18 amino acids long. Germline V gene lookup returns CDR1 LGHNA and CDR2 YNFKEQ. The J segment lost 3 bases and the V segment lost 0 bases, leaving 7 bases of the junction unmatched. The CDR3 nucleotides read TGTGCCAGCAGCCAAGATTTTAGGGGACTAGCGGACTACAATGAGCAGTTCTTC. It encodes CASSQDFRGLADYNEQFF.

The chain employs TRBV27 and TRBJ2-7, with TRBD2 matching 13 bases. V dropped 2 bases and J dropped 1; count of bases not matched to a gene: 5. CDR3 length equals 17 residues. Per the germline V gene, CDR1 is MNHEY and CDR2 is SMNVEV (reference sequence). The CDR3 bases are TGTGCCAGCAGTTTAACGGGACTAGCGGGAACTTCCTACGAGCAGTACTTC. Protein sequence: CASSLTGLAGTSYEQYF.

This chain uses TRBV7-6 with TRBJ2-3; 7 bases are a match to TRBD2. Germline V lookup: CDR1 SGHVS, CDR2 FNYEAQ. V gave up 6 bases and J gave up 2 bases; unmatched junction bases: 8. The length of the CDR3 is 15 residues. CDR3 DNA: TGTGCCAGCAGGGCTGGGGGGGGTTACACAGATACGCAGTATTTT. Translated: CASRAGGGYTDTQYF.

CDR3 bases: TGTGCCACCAGTGGGCTAGCGGGGGTCACAGATACGCAGTATTTT. Translating gives CATSGLAGVTDTQYF. The rearrangement uses TRBV24-1 and TRBJ2-3, with 10 bases identical to TRBD2. Germline loops: CDR1 KGHDR, CDR2 SFDVKD. The CDR3 sequence is 15 residues long. Trimming cost V 5 bases and J 2 bases; bases outside gene matches: 3.

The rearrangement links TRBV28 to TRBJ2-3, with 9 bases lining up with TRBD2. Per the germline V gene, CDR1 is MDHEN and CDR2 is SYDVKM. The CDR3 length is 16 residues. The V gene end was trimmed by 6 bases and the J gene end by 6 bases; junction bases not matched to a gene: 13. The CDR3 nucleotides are TGTGCCAGCAGACAAAGTTCGGGACTAGCCGGGGATACGCAGTATTTT. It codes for CASRQSSGLAGDTQYF.

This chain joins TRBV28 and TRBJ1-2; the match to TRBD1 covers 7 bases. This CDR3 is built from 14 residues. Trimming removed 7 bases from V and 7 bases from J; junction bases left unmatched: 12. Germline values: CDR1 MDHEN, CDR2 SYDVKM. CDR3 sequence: CASMRGLVVGGYTF. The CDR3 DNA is TGTGCCAGCATGAGGGGGCTGGTGGTAGGTGGCTACACCTTC.

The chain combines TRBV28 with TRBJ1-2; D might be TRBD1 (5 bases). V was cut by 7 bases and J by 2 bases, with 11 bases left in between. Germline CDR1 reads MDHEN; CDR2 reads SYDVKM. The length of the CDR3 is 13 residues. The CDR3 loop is CASTFRGNYGYTF. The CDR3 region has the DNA TGTGCCAGCACCTTTAGGGGAAACTATGGCTACACCTTC.

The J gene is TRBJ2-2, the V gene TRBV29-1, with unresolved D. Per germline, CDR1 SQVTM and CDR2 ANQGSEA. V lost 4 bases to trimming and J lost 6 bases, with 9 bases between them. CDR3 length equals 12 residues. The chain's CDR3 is CSVGVGPGELFF. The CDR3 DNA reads TGCAGCGTTGGTGTGGGCCCCGGGGAGCTGTTTTTT.

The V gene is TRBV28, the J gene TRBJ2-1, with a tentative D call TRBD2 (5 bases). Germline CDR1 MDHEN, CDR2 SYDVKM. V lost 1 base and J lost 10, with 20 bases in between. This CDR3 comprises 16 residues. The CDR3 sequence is CASSLFPKLGPGEQFF. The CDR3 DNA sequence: TGTGCCAGCAGTTTATTCCCAAAACTTGGGCCGGGGGAGCAGTTCTTC.

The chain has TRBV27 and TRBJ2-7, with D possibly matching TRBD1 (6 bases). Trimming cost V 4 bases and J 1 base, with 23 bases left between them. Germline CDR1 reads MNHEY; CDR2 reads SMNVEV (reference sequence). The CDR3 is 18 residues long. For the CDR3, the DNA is TGTGCCAGCAGTTCGGGGTGGGGGCCCCCACAGAGGTCCTACGAGCAGTACTTC. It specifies CASSSGWGPPQRSYEQYF.

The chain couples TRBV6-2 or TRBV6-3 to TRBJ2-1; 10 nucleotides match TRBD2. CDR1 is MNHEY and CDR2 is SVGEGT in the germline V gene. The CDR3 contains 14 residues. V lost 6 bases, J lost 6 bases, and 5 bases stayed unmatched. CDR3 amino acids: CASSLPSGSNEQFF. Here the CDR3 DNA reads TGTGCCAGCAGCCTCCCTAGCGGGAGCAATGAGCAGTTCTTC.

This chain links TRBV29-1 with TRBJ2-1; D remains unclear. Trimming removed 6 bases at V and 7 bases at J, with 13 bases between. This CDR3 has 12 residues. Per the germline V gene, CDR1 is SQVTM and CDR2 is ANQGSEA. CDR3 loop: CSVFSTLNEQFF. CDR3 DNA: TGCAGCGTCTTCTCTACCTTGAATGAGCAGTTCTTC.